The T cell receptor beta chain described here comes from a study of technical replicates of blood from four donors. The table came from immunoSEQ multiplex PCR; TCRdb's copy has only in-frame clones and leaves some out. The sample lists 68,000 or so clones; nearly 98% were seen once. V gave up 7 bases and J gave up 2 bases, with 12 bases separating them. The CDR3 runs to 13 residues. Germline V gives CDR1 SQVTM, CDR2 ANQGSEA. The chain carries TRBV29-1 and TRBJ1-3; weak D call: TRBD1 (6 bases). Sequenced input: T cells isolated from PBMCs. The clonotype comes from a human donor in good health. Here the CDR3 reads CSAQGLTGNTIYF. The CDR3 nucleotides are TGCAGCGCCCAGGGGTTAACTGGAAACACCATATATTTT.